This T cell receptor (beta chain) was identified during a study of beta chain features in type 1 diabetes. Per germline, CDR1 LNHDA and CDR2 SQIVND (reference sequence). The CDR3 consists of 13 residues. Deletions cut 3 bases from V and 6 bases from J, with 12 bases between. Of the isolated RNA, all was reverse transcribed, and so the sequenced material was expressed TCRB transcripts. Sequenced by immunoSEQ multiplex PCR; TCRdb stores in-frame clones only, minus some. The sample lists 860,000 or so clones; 15% to 20% were seen once. Note on this clone: Its specificity is unknown.

Study outcomes and limitations: Among patients with Type 1 diabetes, TCRB CDR3s were moderately but significantly shorter in every one of the four CD4+ subsets.

The chain is built from TRBV19 and TRBJ2-7, with D perhaps matching TRBD2 (6 bases). This clonotype originated in a woman younger than 30 in good health. Sequencing was done on a sample of naive CD4+ T cells from blood. The CDR3 spells CASSIGRRAEQYF. The CDR3, as DNA: TGTGCCAGTAGTATCGGCAGGAGGGCCGAGCAGTACTTC. The whole variable domain, filled in from reference TRBV19 and TRBJ2-7, reads DGGITQSPKYLFRKEGQNVTLSCEQNLNHDAMYWYRQDPGQGLRLIYYSQIVNDFQKGDIAEGYSVSREKKESFPLTVTSAQKNPTAFYLCASSIGRRAEQYFGPGTRLTVT.